Presented here are 5 T cell receptor beta chains from one specimen sequenced in a study of blood T cell repertoires in COVID-19. Measured with immunoSEQ multiplex PCR; TCRdb has only the in-frame clones, and not every one. The data hold approximately 170,000 clones, with 86% observed a single time. Sequencing was done on a sample of peripheral blood. These receptors were collected from a man in his forties or fifties with active or convalescent COVID-19.

This chain joins TRBV7-2 and TRBJ2-7, with D possibly TRBD1 on 6 matching bases. V lost 6 bases to trimming and J lost 1 base, with 13 bases between them. The CDR3 spans 14 residues. The germline CDR1 and CDR2 sequences are SGHTA and FQGNSA. CDR3 DNA sequence: TGTGCCAGCAGTTCTACCACAGGGTCCTACGAGCAGTACTTC. It specifies CASSSTTGSYEQYF.

The CDR3 bases are TGTGCCAGCTCACCTCAGGGGGCGGCTCAGCCCCAGCATTTT. It is translated as CASSPQGAAQPQHF. The V and J genes are TRBV18 and TRBJ1-5, with 8 bases that match TRBD1. J gave up 6 bases and V 3 bases, and 4 bases lay outside the gene matches. CDR3 length: 14 residues. Germline V gives CDR1 KGHSH, CDR2 LQKENI. The full variable domain, completed using reference TRBV18 and TRBJ1-5, is NAGVMQNPRHLVRRRGQEARLRCSPMKGHSHVYWYRQLPEEGLKFMVYLQKENIIDESGMPKERFSAEFPKEGPSILRIQQVVRGDSAAYFCASSPQGAAQPQHFGDGTRLSIL.

The CDR3 DNA reads as TGTGCCAGTAGTATATGGGGGGGCACAGATACGCAGTATTTT. The encoded protein is CASSIWGGTDTQYF. The V call is TRBV19, the J call TRBJ2-3, with a possible D match to TRBD2 (6 bases). This CDR3 has 14 amino acids. V was pared by 2 bases and J by 1 base, with 7 bases between. Germline V gene lookup returns CDR1 LNHDA and CDR2 SQIVND (reference sequence). Based on the CDR3 plus reference TRBV19 and TRBJ2-3, the full variable domain is DGGITQSPKYLFRKEGQNVTLSCEQNLNHDAMYWYRQDPGQGLRLIYYSQIVNDFQKGDIAEGYSVSREKKESFPLTVTSAQKNPTAFYLCASSIWGGTDTQYFGPGTRLTVL.

The chain couples TRBV7-2 to TRBJ2-1; 11 bases agree with TRBD2. This CDR3 has 14 amino acids. CDR1 is SGHTA, CDR2 FQGNSA, per germline. V lost 6 bases to trimming and J lost 9 bases; unmatched junction nucleotides: 7. The CDR3 coding sequence is TGTGCCAGCAGTCCATCTAGCGGGGGGAGTGAGCAGTTCTTC. Its translation: CASSPSSGGSEQFF.

The V and J genes are TRBV5-1 and TRBJ1-4, with 7 bases identical to TRBD1. CDR3 length: 14 amino acids. Per the germline V gene, CDR1 is SGHRS and CDR2 is YFSETQ. Losses at the gene ends were 5 bases for V and 5 bases for J; bases not matched to a gene: 6. CDR3 sequence: CASRQGQTNEKLFF. DNA for the CDR3: TGCGCCAGCAGACAGGGGCAGACCAATGAAAAACTGTTTTTT.